These 24 T cell receptor beta chains were all obtained from the same sample, sequenced in a study of shared clonotypes between healthy human individuals. Repertoires were generated with immunoSEQ multiplex PCR, while TCRdb's copy carries only in-frame clones and drops some. In the table there are around 2.3 million clones, approximately 94% of which are singletons. Sequencing was carried out using naive CD4+ T cells sorted from blood. Noted subset: CD45RA+ positively selected. These receptors all stem from a man younger than 35 in good health.

This sequence joins TRBV28 and TRBJ1-1, with TRBD1 matching over 9 bases. The CDR3 has 15 residues. Germline trimming cut 3 bases from V and 4 bases from J; bases unmatched to any gene: 6. Germline loops: CDR1 MDHEN, CDR2 SYDVKM. The CDR3 is CASSFPQGAITEAFF. The CDR3 nucleotides are TGTGCCAGCAGTTTCCCACAGGGGGCGATCACTGAAGCTTTCTTT. Full variable domain (outside the CDR3, taken from reference TRBV28 and TRBJ1-1): DVKVTQSSRYLVKRTGEKVFLECVQDMDHENMFWYRQDPGLGLRLIYFSYDVKMKEKGDIPEGYSVSREKKERFSLILESASTNQTSMYLCASSFPQGAITEAFFGQGTRLTVV.

This clone came up once. The chain employs TRBV6-1 and TRBJ2-5, with 8 bases matching TRBD1. Germline CDR1 is MNHNS and CDR2 is SASEGT. The CDR3 contains 14 residues. Losses at the gene ends were 6 bases for V and 4 bases for J; bases not matched to a gene: 7. The CDR3 protein is CASRFQGAGETQYF. DNA of the CDR3: TGTGCCAGCAGGTTCCAGGGGGCCGGAGAGACCCAGTACTTC.

The V call is TRBV15, the J call TRBJ2-3, with TRBD2 identical over 7 bases. V lost 5 bases, J lost 3 bases, and 8 bases stayed unmatched. CDR1 is LNHNV and CDR2 is YYDKDF in the germline V gene (reference sequence). The CDR3 has 15 amino acids. CDR3 nucleotide sequence: TGTGCCACCAGCCTATCGGGACTACCAACAGATACGCAGTATTTT. Translated, it gives CATSLSGLPTDTQYF.

The chain links TRBV29-1 to TRBJ2-7, with 7 positions matching TRBD2. This CDR3 is built from 12 residues. V lost 6 bases to trimming and J lost 5 bases; unmatched junction nucleotides: 7. In germline, CDR1 is SQVTM, CDR2 ANQGSEA. The CDR3 nucleotides are TGCAGCGTCGTTGGGAGGGCCGACGAGCAGTACTTC. Protein product: CSVVGRADEQYF.

The gene calls are TRBV30 and TRBJ2-6; 8 nucleotides align to TRBD1. Per the germline V gene, CDR1 is GTSNPN and CDR2 is SVGIG (reference sequence). The length of the CDR3 is 16 residues. After removal of 5 bases from V and 0 bases from J, the junction contained 6 bases not matched to a gene. CDR3 sequence: CAWSGTGSSGANVLTF. CDR3 nucleotide sequence: TGTGCCTGGTCCGGGACAGGTAGCTCTGGGGCCAACGTCCTGACTTTC. Full variable domain (outside the CDR3, taken from reference TRBV30 and TRBJ2-6): SQTIHQWPATLVQPVGSPLSLECTVEGTSNPNLYWYRQAAGRGLQLLFYSVGIGQISSEVPQNLSASRPQDRQFILSSKKLLLSDSGFYLCAWSGTGSSGANVLTFGAGSRLTVL.

The rearrangement joins TRBV6-5 to TRBJ2-1; perhaps TRBD2 as D (6 bases). The CDR3 spans 15 residues. The germline V and J ends were trimmed by 8 bases and 2 bases, with 16 bases remaining between them. Germline CDR1 is MNHEY and CDR2 is SVGAGI. In DNA, the CDR3 is TGTGCCAGCTCACCGGCGGGGAGAGCCTACAATGAGCAGTTCTTC. Translated, it gives CASSPAGRAYNEQFF.

The chain combines TRBV18 with TRBJ2-2, with D unclear. Looked up from germline, CDR1 is KGHSH and CDR2 is LQKENI. CDR3 length equals 16 residues. The V end was cut by 3 bases, the J end by 3 bases, with 14 bases between. CDR3 residues: CASSPYADTYTGELFF. CDR3 DNA: TGTGCCAGCTCACCCTATGCCGACACCTACACCGGGGAGCTGTTTTTT. Supplemented by reference TRBV18 and TRBJ2-2, the full variable domain reads NAGVMQNPRHLVRRRGQEARLRCSPMKGHSHVYWYRQLPEEGLKFMVYLQKENIIDESGMPKERFSAEFPKEGPSILRIQQVVRGDSAAYFCASSPYADTYTGELFFGEGSRLTVL.

The chain has TRBV9 and TRBJ2-1; 11 bases map to TRBD2. Trimming at V came to 2 bases and at J to 2 bases, leaving 15 bases not matched to a gene. Per germline, CDR1 SGDLS and CDR2 YYNGEE. This CDR3 is built from 20 residues. The CDR3: CASSVSGTGLTSGTYNEQFF. CDR3 in DNA: TGTGCCAGCAGCGTGAGCGGGACAGGGCTGACTAGCGGGACCTACAATGAGCAGTTCTTC. The full variable domain, its missing parts supplied by reference TRBV9 and TRBJ2-1, is DSGVTQTPKHLITATGQRVTLRCSPRSGDLSVYWYQQSLDQGLQFLIQYYNGEERAKGNILERFSAQQFPDLHSELNLSSLELGDSALYFCASSVSGTGLTSGTYNEQFFGPGTRLTVL.

The V call is TRBV5-1, the J call TRBJ2-7; a possible D gene is TRBD2 (5 bases). The length of the CDR3 is 13 residues. V dropped 4 bases and J dropped 7 bases, with 15 bases sitting between them. Germline CDR1 and CDR2: SGHRS and YFSETQ. The chain's CDR3 is CASSPRGLREQYF. In DNA form, the CDR3 reads TGCGCCAGCAGCCCACGGGGATTACGGGAGCAGTACTTC.

The rearrangement links TRBV5-1 to TRBJ2-1; a weak D match, TRBD2 (6 bases). V was pared by 2 bases and J by 7 bases, with 16 bases between. Germline V gene lookup returns CDR1 SGHRS and CDR2 YFSETQ. There are 15 residues in the CDR3. CDR3 nucleotides: TGCGCCAGCAGCTTAGCGCGGGAATCTTTTAATGAGCAGTTCTTC. Protein sequence: CASSLARESFNEQFF.

The chain has TRBV5-1 and TRBJ1-5; tentative D call: TRBD1 (5 bases). Per germline, CDR1 SGHRS and CDR2 YFSETQ. Trimming shortened V by 3 bases and J by 4 bases, and 8 bases separated the two germline ends. This CDR3 is built from 13 residues. The CDR3 reads CASSWTLNQPQHF. CDR3 coding DNA: TGCGCCAGCAGCTGGACACTGAATCAGCCCCAGCATTTT. The full variable domain, with the rest looked up from reference TRBV5-1 and TRBJ1-5, is KAGVTQTPRYLIKTRGQQVTLSCSPISGHRSVSWYQQTPGQGLQFLFEYFSETQRNKGNFPGRFSGRQFSNSRSEMNVSTLELGDSALYLCASSWTLNQPQHFGDGTRLSIL.

The CDR3 is CSVVQTVETQYF. CDR3 nucleotides: TGCAGCGTTGTGCAGACCGTGGAGACCCAGTACTTC. This sequence joins TRBV29-1 and TRBJ2-5; no firm D call. The V end was cut by 4 bases, the J end by 5 bases, with 11 bases between. The CDR3 extends over 12 amino acids. Germline V gene sequence: CDR1 SQVTM, CDR2 ANQGSEA.

The chain combines TRBV28 with TRBJ2-7, with 7 bases identical to TRBD1. Germline V CDR1 and CDR2: MDHEN, SYDVKM. This CDR3 contains 14 residues. V trimming: 6 bases; J trimming: 4 bases; junction bases outside the gene matches: 9. For the CDR3, the DNA is TGTGCCAGCAGCACCGGGACAGCGCCTTACGAGCAGTACTTC. It yields the protein CASSTGTAPYEQYF.

This chain links TRBV7-2 with TRBJ1-1; no definite D call. V dropped 0 bases and J dropped 8 bases, with 10 bases sitting between them. Germline V gene sequence: CDR1 SGHTA, CDR2 FQGNSA. This CDR3 comprises 13 residues. CDR3 nucleotides: TGTGCCAGCAGCTTAGCAGTAGGTCAGGAAGCTTTCTTT. Translated, it gives CASSLAVGQEAFF. Combining the CDR3 with reference TRBV7-2 and TRBJ1-1 gives the whole variable domain GAGVSQSPSNKVTEKGKDVELRCDPISGHTALYWYRQSLGQGLEFLIYFQGNSAPDKSGLPSDRFSAERTGGSVSTLTIQRTQQEDSAVYLCASSLAVGQEAFFGQGTRLTVV.

The V gene is TRBV27, the J gene TRBJ1-6; a weak D match, TRBD1 (6 bases). The CDR3 spans 16 residues. Germline values: CDR1 MNHEY, CDR2 SMNVEV (reference sequence). The ends were cut back, 6 bases at V and 9 bases at J, with 21 bases in the middle. Written as DNA, the CDR3 is TGTGCCAGCAGCCCGACCACCCCAGGGGCGGGTTCACCCCTCCACTTT. As protein: CASSPTTPGAGSPLHF.

The chain has TRBV27 and TRBJ2-2; 12 positions match TRBD2. V lost 6 bases, J lost 3 bases, and 8 bases stayed unmatched. Per germline, CDR1 MNHEY and CDR2 SMNVEV (reference sequence). The CDR3 length is 17 residues. DNA of the CDR3: TGTGCCAGCAGGAGACTAGCGGGAGACGGGTACACCGGGGAGCTGTTTTTT. Protein: CASRRLAGDGYTGELFF.

The J gene is TRBJ1-3, the V gene TRBV7-8; 7 bases match TRBD1. CDR1 is SGHVS, CDR2 FQNEAQ, per germline. Losses at the gene ends were 5 bases for V and 2 bases for J; bases not matched to a gene: 3. This CDR3 is built from 14 residues. Here the CDR3 DNA reads TGTGCCAGCAGCCGGAGGGGGCCTGGAAACACCATATATTTT. Protein sequence: CASSRRGPGNTIYF.

The chain combines TRBV30 with TRBJ1-2; D may be TRBD1 (6 bases). The CDR3 runs to 14 residues. Trimming stripped 0 bases from V and 3 bases from J, with 11 bases between. The germline V gene encodes CDR1 GTSNPN and CDR2 SVGIG (reference sequence). The CDR3 spells CAWSVRGHHYGYTF. CDR3 sequence (DNA): TGTGCCTGGAGTGTCCGGGGGCATCACTATGGCTACACCTTC.

The rearrangement joins TRBV5-1 to TRBJ2-3, with unresolved D. The CDR3 loop spans 15 amino acids. V was cut by 4 bases and J by 0 bases, with 12 bases left in between. The germline CDR1 and CDR2 sequences are SGHRS and YFSETQ. The DNA for the CDR3 is TGCGCCAGCAGCCCCACGACCCATAGCACAGATACGCAGTATTTT. Protein product: CASSPTTHSTDTQYF.

The table lists this clone with a count of one. Other DNA sequences within the sample encode an identical CDR3. This chain links TRBV20-1 with TRBJ1-2; D not certain. The V and J ends lost 2 bases and 5 bases respectively, with 6 bases between them. The CDR3 is 11 residues long. Germline CDR1 is DFQATT and CDR2 is SNEGSKA (reference sequence). The CDR3 DNA sequence: TGCAGTGCTAGACTCGGTTATGGCTACACCTTC. Translated: CSARLGYGYTF.

This clone has a single count. The chain recombines TRBV2 with TRBJ2-3, with 10 bases that match TRBD2. The CDR3 runs 15 residues. V was clipped by 4 bases and J by 2 bases; unmatched bases: 3. Germline V gene data show CDR1 as SNHLY and CDR2 as FYNNEI. CDR3 DNA sequence: TGTGCCAGCAGTGCTAGCGGGGGTGACACAGATACGCAGTATTTT. Its translation is CASSASGGDTDTQYF.

For the CDR3, the DNA is TGTGCCAGCAGCTTAGACGGGACTAGCGGGAGGAACTCCTACAATGAGCAGTTCTTC. Amino acids: CASSLDGTSGRNSYNEQFF. The V and J genes are TRBV11-3 and TRBJ2-1; TRBD2 aligns across 15 bases. Per germline, CDR1 SGHNT and CDR2 YENEEA. J gave up 0 bases and V 0 bases, and 3 bases lay outside the gene matches. The CDR3 spans 19 residues. Variable domain in full (rest from reference TRBV11-3 and TRBJ2-1): EAGVVQSPRYKIIEKKQPVAFWCNPISGHNTLYWYLQNLGQGPELLIRYENEEAVDDSQLPKDRFSAERLKGVDSTLKIQPAELGDSAVYLCASSLDGTSGRNSYNEQFFGPGTRLTVL.

A single count supports this clone. V usage is TRBV7-2 and J usage is TRBJ2-7; 9 bases are a match to TRBD2. Germline-derived CDR1 and CDR2 are SGHTA and FQGNSA. This CDR3 is 14 amino acids long. The J segment lost 2 bases and the V segment lost 3 bases, leaving 2 bases of the junction unmatched. The CDR3 sequence is CASSFEREAYEQYF. As DNA, the CDR3 is TGTGCCAGCAGCTTTGAGCGGGAGGCCTACGAGCAGTACTTC.

The rearrangement joins TRBV18 to TRBJ1-2; tentatively, D is TRBD1 (6 bases). Trimming cost V 0 bases and J 0 bases, with 11 bases left between them. The CDR3 covers 16 residues. Per the germline V gene, CDR1 is KGHSH and CDR2 is LQKENI. CDR3 residues: CASSPPPQGTNYGYTF. The CDR3 coding sequence is TGTGCCAGCTCACCACCTCCACAGGGAACTAACTATGGCTACACCTTC.